The following is a T cell receptor (beta chain) sequence with its context. These data are taken from a study of blood T cell repertoires in COVID-19. Study in general: Italy, Spain and the United States were the sources of the convalescent and acute COVID-19 samples.

Sequenced by immunoSEQ multiplex PCR; TCRdb stores in-frame clones only, minus some. This sample has hundreds of thousands of clones, with around 84% found just once. The receptor was derived from a young woman with acute or convalescent COVID-19. The sequencing sample was made of peripheral blood.

Written as DNA, the CDR3 is TGTGCCAGCAGTTTATCAGCGGGTTCGGCTGGCTACACCTTC. Protein product: CASSLSAGSAGYTF. The chain couples TRBV27 to TRBJ1-2; no definite D call. Trimming removed 0 bases from V and 7 bases from J, with 12 bases in between. Germline CDR1 MNHEY, CDR2 SMNVEV (reference sequence). CDR3 length equals 14 residues.